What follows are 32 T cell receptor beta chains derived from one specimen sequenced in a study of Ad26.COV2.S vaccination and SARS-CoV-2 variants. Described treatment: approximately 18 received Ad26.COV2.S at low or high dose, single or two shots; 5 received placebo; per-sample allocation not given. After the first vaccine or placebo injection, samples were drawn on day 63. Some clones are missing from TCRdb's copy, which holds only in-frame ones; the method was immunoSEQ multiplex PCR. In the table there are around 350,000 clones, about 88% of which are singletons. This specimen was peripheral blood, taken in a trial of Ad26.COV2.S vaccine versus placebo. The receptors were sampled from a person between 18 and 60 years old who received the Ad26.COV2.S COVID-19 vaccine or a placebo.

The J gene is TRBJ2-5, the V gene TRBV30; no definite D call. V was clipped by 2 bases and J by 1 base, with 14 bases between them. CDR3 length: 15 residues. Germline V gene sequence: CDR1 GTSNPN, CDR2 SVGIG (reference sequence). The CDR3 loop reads CAWSPLNLPQETQYF. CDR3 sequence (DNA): TGTGCCTGGAGTCCCTTAAACCTCCCCCAAGAGACCCAGTACTTC. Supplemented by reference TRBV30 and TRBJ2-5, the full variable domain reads SQTIHQWPATLVQPVGSPLSLECTVEGTSNPNLYWYRQAAGRGLQLLFYSVGIGQISSEVPQNLSASRPQDRQFILSSKKLLLSDSGFYLCAWSPLNLPQETQYFGPGTRLLVL.

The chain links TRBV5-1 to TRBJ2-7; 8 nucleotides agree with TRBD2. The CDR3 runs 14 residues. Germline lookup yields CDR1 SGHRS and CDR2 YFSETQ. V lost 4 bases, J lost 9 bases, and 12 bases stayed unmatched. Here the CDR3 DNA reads TGCGCCAGCAGCCCCTCGGGGCGGGAGGAGGTGCAGTACTTC. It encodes CASSPSGREEVQYF.

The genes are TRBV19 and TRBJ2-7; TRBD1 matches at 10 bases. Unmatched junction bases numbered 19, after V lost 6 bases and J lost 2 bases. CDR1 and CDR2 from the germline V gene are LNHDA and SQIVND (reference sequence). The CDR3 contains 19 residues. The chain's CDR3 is CASRNSQGAGQGKPYEQYF. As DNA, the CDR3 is TGTGCCAGTAGAAATTCCCAAGGGGCGGGACAGGGGAAACCCTACGAGCAGTACTTC.

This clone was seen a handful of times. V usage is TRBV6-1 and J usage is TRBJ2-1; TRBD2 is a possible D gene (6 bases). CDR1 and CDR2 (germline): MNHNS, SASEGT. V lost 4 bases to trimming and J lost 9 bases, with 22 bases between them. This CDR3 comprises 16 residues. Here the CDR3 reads CASSATSISSRSEQFF. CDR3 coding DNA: TGTGCCAGCAGTGCAACTAGCATTTCCTCTCGTAGTGAGCAGTTCTTC.

CDR3 region: CASSTTGPGGGNTIYF. DNA for the CDR3: TGTGCCAGCAGCACGACTGGCCCGGGAGGGGGAAACACCATATATTTT. The V and J genes are TRBV7-9 and TRBJ1-3; D is unresolved. V lost 5 bases and J 4 bases, leaving 18 bases between the germline ends. This CDR3 comprises 16 residues. Germline V gives CDR1 SEHNR, CDR2 FQNEAQ (reference sequence).

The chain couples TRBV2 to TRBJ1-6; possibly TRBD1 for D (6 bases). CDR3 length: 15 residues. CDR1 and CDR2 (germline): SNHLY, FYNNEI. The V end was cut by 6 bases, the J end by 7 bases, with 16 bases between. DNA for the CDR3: TGTGCCAGCAGAGGGGGGCTCGGGGGAAATTCACCCCTCCACTTT. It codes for CASRGGLGGNSPLHF.

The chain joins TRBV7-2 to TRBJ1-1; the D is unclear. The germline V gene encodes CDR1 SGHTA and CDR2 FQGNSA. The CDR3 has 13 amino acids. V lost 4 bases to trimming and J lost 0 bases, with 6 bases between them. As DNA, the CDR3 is TGTGCCAGCAGCTCCCTGATGAACACTGAAGCTTTCTTT. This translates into CASSSLMNTEAFF. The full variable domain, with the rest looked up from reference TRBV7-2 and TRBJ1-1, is GAGVSQSPSNKVTEKGKDVELRCDPISGHTALYWYRQSLGQGLEFLIYFQGNSAPDKSGLPSDRFSAERTGGSVSTLTIQRTQQEDSAVYLCASSSLMNTEAFFGQGTRLTVV.

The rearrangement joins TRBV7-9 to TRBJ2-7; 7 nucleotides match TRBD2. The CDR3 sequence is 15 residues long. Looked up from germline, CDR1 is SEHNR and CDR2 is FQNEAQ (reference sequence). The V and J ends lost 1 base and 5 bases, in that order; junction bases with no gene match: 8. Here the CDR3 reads CASSLESAGDHEQYF. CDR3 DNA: TGTGCCAGCAGCTTAGAATCGGCGGGAGACCACGAGCAGTACTTC.

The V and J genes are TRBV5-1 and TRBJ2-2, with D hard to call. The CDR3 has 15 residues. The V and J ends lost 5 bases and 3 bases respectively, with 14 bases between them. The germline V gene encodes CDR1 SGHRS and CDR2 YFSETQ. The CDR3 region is CASSGNTPYTGELFF. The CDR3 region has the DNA TGCGCCAGCAGTGGAAATACGCCCTACACCGGGGAGCTGTTTTTT.

Here the CDR3 DNA reads TGTGCCAGCTCAGAGCAGGAAGAGACCCAGTACTTC. This codes for CASSEQEETQYF. The chain uses TRBV18 and TRBJ2-5; D unclear. The CDR3 length is 12 residues. V shed 5 bases and J shed 3 bases, with 7 bases lying between them. Germline loops: CDR1 KGHSH, CDR2 LQKENI.

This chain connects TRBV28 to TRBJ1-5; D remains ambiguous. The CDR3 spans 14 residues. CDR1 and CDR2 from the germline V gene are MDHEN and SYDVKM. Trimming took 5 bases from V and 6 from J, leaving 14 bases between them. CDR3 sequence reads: CASSPRQPPQPQHF. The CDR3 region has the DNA TGTGCCAGCAGTCCCCGACAACCGCCTCAGCCCCAGCATTTT.

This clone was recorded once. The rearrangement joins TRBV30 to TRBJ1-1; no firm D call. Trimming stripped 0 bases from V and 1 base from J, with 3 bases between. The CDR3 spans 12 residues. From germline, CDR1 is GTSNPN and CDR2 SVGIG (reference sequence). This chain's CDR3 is CAWSVKNTEAFF. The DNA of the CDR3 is TGTGCCTGGAGTGTAAAGAACACTGAAGCTTTCTTT. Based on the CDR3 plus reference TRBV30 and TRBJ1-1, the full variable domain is SQTIHQWPATLVQPVGSPLSLECTVEGTSNPNLYWYRQAAGRGLQLLFYSVGIGQISSEVPQNLSASRPQDRQFILSSKKLLLSDSGFYLCAWSVKNTEAFFGQGTRLTVV.

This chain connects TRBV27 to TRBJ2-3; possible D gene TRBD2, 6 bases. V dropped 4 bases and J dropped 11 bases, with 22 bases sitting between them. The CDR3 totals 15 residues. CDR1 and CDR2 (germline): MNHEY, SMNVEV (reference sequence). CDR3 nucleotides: TGTGCCAGCAGTTCCACACTCGACCCGGACTATGGGCAGTATTTT. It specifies CASSSTLDPDYGQYF.

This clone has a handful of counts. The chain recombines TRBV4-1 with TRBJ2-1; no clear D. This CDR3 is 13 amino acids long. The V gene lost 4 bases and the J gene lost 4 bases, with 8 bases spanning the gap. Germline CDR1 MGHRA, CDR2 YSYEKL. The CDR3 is CASSLTRYNEQFF. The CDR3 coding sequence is TGCGCCAGCAGCCTAACCCGTTACAATGAGCAGTTCTTC.

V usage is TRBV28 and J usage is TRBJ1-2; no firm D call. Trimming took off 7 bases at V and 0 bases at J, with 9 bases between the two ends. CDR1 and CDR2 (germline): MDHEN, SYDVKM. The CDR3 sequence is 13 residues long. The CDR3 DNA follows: TGTGCCAGCACCAGGACCCCTAACTATGGCTACACCTTC. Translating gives CASTRTPNYGYTF.

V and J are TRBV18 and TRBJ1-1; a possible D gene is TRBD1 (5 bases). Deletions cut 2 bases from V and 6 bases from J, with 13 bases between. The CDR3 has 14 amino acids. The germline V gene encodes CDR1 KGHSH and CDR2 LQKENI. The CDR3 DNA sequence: TGTGCCAGCTCACCAAACTGGAGGGGAGCTGAAGCTTTCTTT. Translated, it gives CASSPNWRGAEAFF.

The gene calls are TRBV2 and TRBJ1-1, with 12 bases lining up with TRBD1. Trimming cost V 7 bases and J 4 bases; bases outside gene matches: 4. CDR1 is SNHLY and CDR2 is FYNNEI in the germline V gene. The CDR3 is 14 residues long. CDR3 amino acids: CASMGQGAPTEAFF. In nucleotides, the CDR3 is TGTGCCAGCATGGGACAGGGGGCGCCCACTGAAGCTTTCTTT.

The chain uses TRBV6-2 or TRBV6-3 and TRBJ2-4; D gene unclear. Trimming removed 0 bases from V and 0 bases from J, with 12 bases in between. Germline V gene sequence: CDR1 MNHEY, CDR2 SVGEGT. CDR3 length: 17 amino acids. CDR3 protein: CASSYSGRTVAKNIQYF. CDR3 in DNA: TGTGCCAGCAGTTACTCGGGCAGGACGGTAGCCAAAAACATTCAGTACTTC.

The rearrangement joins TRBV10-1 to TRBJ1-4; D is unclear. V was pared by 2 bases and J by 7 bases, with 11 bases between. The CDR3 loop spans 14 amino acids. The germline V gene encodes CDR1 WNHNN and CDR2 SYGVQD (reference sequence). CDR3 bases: TGCGCCAGCAGTGAGGGGAAGTTCGGTGAAAAACTGTTTTTT. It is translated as CASSEGKFGEKLFF.

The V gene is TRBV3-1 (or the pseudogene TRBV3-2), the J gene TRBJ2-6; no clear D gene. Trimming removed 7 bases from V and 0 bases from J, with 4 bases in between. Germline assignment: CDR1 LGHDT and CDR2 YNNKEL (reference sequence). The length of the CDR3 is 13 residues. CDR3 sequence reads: CASTSSGANVLTF. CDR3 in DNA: TGTGCCAGCACAAGCTCTGGGGCCAACGTCCTGACTTTC.

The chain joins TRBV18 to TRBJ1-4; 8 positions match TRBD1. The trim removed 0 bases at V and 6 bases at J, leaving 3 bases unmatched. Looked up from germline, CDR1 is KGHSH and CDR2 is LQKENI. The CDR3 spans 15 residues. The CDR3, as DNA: TGTGCCAGCTCACCACCGAACAGGGGGGATGAAAAACTGTTTTTT. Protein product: CASSPPNRGDEKLFF.

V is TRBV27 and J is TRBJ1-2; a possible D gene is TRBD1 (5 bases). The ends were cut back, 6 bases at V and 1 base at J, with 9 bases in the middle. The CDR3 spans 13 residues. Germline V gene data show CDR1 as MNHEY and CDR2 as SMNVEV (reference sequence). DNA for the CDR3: TGTGCCAGCAGGGCAGGGTTTAACTATGGCTACACCTTC. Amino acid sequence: CASRAGFNYGYTF.

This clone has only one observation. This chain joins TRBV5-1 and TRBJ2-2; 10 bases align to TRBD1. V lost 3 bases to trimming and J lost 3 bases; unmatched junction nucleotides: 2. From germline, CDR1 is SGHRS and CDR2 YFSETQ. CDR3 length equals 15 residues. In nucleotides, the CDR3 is TGCGCCAGCAGCTGGACAGGGGGTGACACCGGGGAGCTGTTTTTT. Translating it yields CASSWTGGDTGELFF.

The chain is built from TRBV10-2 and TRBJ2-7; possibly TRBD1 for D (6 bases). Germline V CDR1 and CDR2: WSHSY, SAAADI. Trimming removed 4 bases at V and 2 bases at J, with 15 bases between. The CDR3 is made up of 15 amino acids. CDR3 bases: TGCGCCAGCAGTGGTGGCACAGGGATGACCTACGAGCAGTACTTC. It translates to CASSGGTGMTYEQYF.

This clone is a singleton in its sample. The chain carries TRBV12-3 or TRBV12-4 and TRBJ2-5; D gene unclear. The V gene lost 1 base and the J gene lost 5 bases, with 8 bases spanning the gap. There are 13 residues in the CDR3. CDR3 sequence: CASSLVARETQYF. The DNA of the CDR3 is TGTGCCAGCAGTTTAGTAGCTAGGGAGACCCAGTACTTC.

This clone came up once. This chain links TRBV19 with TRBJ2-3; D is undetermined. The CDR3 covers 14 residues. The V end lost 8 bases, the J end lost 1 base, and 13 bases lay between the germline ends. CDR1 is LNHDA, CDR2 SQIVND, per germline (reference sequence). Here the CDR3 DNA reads TGTGCCAGTCTATCCAATCCCGGCACAGATACGCAGTATTTT. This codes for CASLSNPGTDTQYF.

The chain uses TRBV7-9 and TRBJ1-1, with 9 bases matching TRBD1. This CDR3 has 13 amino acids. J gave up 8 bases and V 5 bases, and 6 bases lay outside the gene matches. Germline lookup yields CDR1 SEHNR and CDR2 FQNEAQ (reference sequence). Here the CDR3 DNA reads TGTGCCAGCAGCGTGGACAGGGGCTCCGAAGCTTTCTTT. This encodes CASSVDRGSEAFF.

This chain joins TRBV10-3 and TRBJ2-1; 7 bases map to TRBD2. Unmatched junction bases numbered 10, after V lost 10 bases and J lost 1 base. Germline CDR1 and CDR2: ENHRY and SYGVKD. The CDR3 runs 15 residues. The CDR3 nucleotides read TGTGCCAGCCAGCGGGGCGACACTTCCTACAATGAGCAGTTCTTC. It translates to CASQRGDTSYNEQFF.

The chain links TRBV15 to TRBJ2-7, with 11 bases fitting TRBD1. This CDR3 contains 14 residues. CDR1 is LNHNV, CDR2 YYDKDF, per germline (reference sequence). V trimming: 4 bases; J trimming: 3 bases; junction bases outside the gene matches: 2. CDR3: CATSKGQGGYEQYF. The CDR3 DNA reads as TGTGCCACCAGCAAGGGACAGGGGGGCTACGAGCAGTACTTC.

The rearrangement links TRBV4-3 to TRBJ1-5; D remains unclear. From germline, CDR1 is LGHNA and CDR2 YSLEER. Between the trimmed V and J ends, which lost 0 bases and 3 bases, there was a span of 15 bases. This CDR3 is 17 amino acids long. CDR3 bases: TGCGCCAGCAGCCAAGATGGTTTCAAGAAATCCAATCAGCCCCAGCATTTT. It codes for CASSQDGFKKSNQPQHF.

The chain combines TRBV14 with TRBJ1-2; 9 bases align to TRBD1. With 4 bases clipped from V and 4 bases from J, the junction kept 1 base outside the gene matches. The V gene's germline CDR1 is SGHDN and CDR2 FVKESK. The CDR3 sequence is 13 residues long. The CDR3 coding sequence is TGTGCCAGCAGCCGGGACAGGGTCTATGGCTACACCTTC. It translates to CASSRDRVYGYTF. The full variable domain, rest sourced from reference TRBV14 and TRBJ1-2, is EAGVTQFPSHSVIEKGQTVTLRCDPISGHDNLYWYRRVMGKEIKFLLHFVKESKQDESGMPNNRFLAERTGGTYSTLKVQPAELEDSGVYFCASSRDRVYGYTFGSGTRLTVV.

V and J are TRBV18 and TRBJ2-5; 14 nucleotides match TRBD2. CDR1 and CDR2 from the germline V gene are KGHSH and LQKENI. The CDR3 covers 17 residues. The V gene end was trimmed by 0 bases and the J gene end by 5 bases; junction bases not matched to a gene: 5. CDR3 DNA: TGTGCCAGCTCACCACCGGGACTAGCGGGGGCCTCGGAGACCCAGTACTTC. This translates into CASSPPGLAGASETQYF. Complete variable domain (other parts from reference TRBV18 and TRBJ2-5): NAGVMQNPRHLVRRRGQEARLRCSPMKGHSHVYWYRQLPEEGLKFMVYLQKENIIDESGMPKERFSAEFPKEGPSILRIQQVVRGDSAAYFCASSPPGLAGASETQYFGPGTRLLVL.